This T cell receptor (beta chain) derives from a study of T cell responses to AZD1222 COVID-19 vaccine (dated by TCRdb to about 2021). General notes on the study: AZD1222 recipients with second doses at about 4 weeks or about 12 weeks were pooled, because spike-specific TCR depth and breadth did not differ between schedules. Enrollment into the trials was organized by age into subgroups of 18-55, 56-69 and 70-plus years, and those subgroups contained approximately 150, 30 and 60 TCR-sequenced participants, respectively. TCR sequencing was performed for roughly 240 trial participants, of whom roughly 200 were given two doses of AZD1222 and around 25 were given two doses of MenACWY control vaccine.

The time point label on this specimen signifies: baseline before first vaccination. Samples from vaccinated people were obtained from the UK trials COV001 and COV002, which included a single-blind randomized controlled phase 2/3 trial of AZD1222 (ChAdOx1 nCoV-19) in healthy adults. Trial participant PBMC samples were collected at day 0 and day 28 after the second dose for TCRbeta chain sequencing. The germline V gene (reference sequence) provides CDR1 LNHDA and CDR2 SQIVND. Compared with germline, V lacks 3 bases and J lacks 7 bases; bases without a gene match: 10. From the cysteine through the phenylalanine, the CDR3 covers 15 amino acids. The retained sequence is limited to the CDR3, 45 bases, with the frame set at the first base. The CDR3 regions of human TCRbeta chains were analyzed by immunosequencing. Regarding the original processing steps: TCRs in the repertoires were matched against a reference library of SARS-CoV-2-specific TCRs that had been generated with the MIRA antigen-specificity platform. Breadth was defined as the fraction of unique TCRs that were SARS-CoV-2-associated. Depth was defined as the fraction of total T cells that were SARS-CoV-2-associated. Using the MIRA data, each spike-specific TCR was mapped to the spike region that the TCR reacts to and placed in a CD4 or CD8 class. Log10-transformed breadth and depth values were compared by one-way ANOVA with Sidak's multiple comparisons tests. Entries here come from immuneACCESS through TCRdb and include only in-frame sequences with V and J called. Some clones fail to appear in such tables; in the studies checked, an unresolved V gene covers under half of the shortfall, and the cause of the remainder is unknown. That table furnishes V, J and clone size, whereas the DNA furnished D and trimming. A total of 150,000 or so clones appear in this sample, more than 75% of them only once. The top ten clones comprise about a fifth of the sample.

Summary of the overall study and its limitations: Nearly half of unique spike-specific TCRs reportedly recognized epitopes outside regions mutated in the B.1.351 and B.1.1.7 variants. Only five to seven AZD1222 recipients were SARS-CoV-2 seropositive at baseline, limiting conclusions about previously exposed vaccinees. Most participants were white British and females outnumbered males, and the authors suggested that clonal diversity may have been underestimated. Vaccine-associated CD4 TCRs spanned the whole spike protein, with dominant responses in regions 160-218 and 743-854. Because no day 14 peak-response samples were available, repertoires were characterized only after the peak T cell response. Spike-specific TCR breadth and depth rose significantly after two AZD1222 doses compared with day 0 and with MenACWY recipients. The 56-69-year group was small, and its depth increase did not reach significance, likely because of low power.

Of note for this clone: Its cognate antigen has yet to be identified. No much larger clonotype is one base removed from it; base qualities were not supplied.

The specimen was peripheral blood, collected on day 0 of AZD1222 vaccination. The V gene is TRBV19 and the J gene is TRBJ1-2, with 8 bases aligning to TRBD1. This sequence originates from an adult in good health. In nucleotide form, the sequence is TGTGCCAGTAGTATCGGGCAGGGGGCTAGGTTTGGCTACACCTTC. It specifies CASSIGQGARFGYTF.